This TCR beta chain was identified in a study of blood T cell repertoires in COVID-19. Overall study: Researchers got acute and convalescent COVID-19 samples from the United States, Italy and Spain. T cells, B-cell-depleted T cells, or PBMCs supplied cDNA or gDNA.

CDR3 size: 12 residues. CDR1 is SGDLS and CDR2 is YYNGEE in the germline V gene. Deletions cut 0 bases from V and 5 bases from J, with 3 bases between. This clone was seen just once. Other DNA sequences in the same sample also yield this CDR3. Original processing notes: Estimates of nucleated cell counts were drawn from the amplification of reference gene primers. Assay used: immunoSEQ multiplex PCR; TCRdb lists only in-frame clones, some missing. D and trimming come from the DNA, and the V and J calls and clone size come from that table. Of 300,000 or so clones listed, around 86% were seen once; the top ten hold 1%.

This rearrangement joins TRBV9 to TRBJ1-5; D uncertain. The specimen was peripheral blood. The source of this sequence is a man over 45 with active or convalescent COVID-19. CDR3 sequence: CASSVGDQPQHF. The CDR3 DNA reads as TGTGCCAGCAGCGTAGGAGATCAGCCCCAGCATTTT.